The clone carrying this TCR delta chain was counted at least ten times. With a far larger clone one base away, a read error is the likely cause. Within the sample, other DNA sequences also encode this same CDR3. The sample is drawn from a study of gamma delta lymphoproliferative disorders and STAT genes. As for the study in general: Each gamma-chain library started from at least 50 ng of genomic DNA, using the LymphoTrack Dx TCRG Assay. For the delta chain, EuroClonality-NGS standard procedure was applied.

The CDR3 is 15 amino acids. Looked up from germline, CDR1 is TSWWSYY and CDR2 is QGS. Losses at the gene ends were 3 bases for V and 6 bases for J; bases not matched to a gene: 8. Sequencing used genomic DNA taken from PBMCs of patients and controls. Healthy adult blood donors, age- and sex-matched, served as controls. TCRdb re-processed the multiplex PCR reads via CATT. The sample shows roughly 1,100 delta-chain clones, 2% to 2.5% of them seen only once. The material sequenced was blood. The origin of this receptor is a human donor in good health. The chain combines TRDV1 with TRDJ1, with 9 bases aligning to TRDD3. CDR3 bases: TGTGCTCTTGGGGAGCTTTCCTACTGGGGGAATAAACTCATCTTT. Its protein product is CALGELSYWGNKLIF.